This T cell receptor (beta chain) was captured by sequencing in a study of cytomegalovirus exposure and HLA in healthy donors. General study findings and limits: In vitro checks showed that a few CMV-associated chains really do target CMV antigens. The records held CMV serostatus as the only immune exposure information. Later analysis showed TCR association rates varying by HLA locus, highest for DRB1 and lowest for HLA-C.

On this clone: The antigen remains unidentified.

Each of the donors was a healthy bone marrow donor. This PCR relied on a set of 60 Vbeta primers and 13 Jbeta primers. Sequencing used immunoSEQ multiplex PCR; TCRdb keeps in-frame clones, though not all of them. Of roughly 280,000 clones listed, around 65% are singletons. The sequence was obtained from a female donor in good health and CMV-seronegative. Sample: PBMCs.

The CDR3 loop reads CASSSTAGGMNTEAFF. In nucleotides, the CDR3 is TGTGCCAGCAGCTCGACCGCAGGGGGAATGAACACTGAAGCTTTCTTT. The chain carries TRBV7-9 and TRBJ1-1; 7 bases line up with TRBD1. V was clipped by 4 bases and J by 0 bases; unmatched bases: 8. CDR1 SEHNR and CDR2 FQNEAQ come from the germline V gene (reference sequence). This CDR3 is built from 16 residues.